Each of the 5 T cell receptor beta chains below was sequenced from the same sample in a study of cytomegalovirus exposure and HLA in healthy donors. PCR amplification relied on 60 Vbeta primers (plus 13 Jbeta primers). Only in-frame clones appear in the TCRdb table, and some are missing; sequencing was by immunoSEQ multiplex PCR. The sample lists about 150,000 clones; 82% were seen once. The sample comprised PBMCs. The receptors stem from a man aged 25 to 40 in good health and CMV-seropositive.

The V gene is TRBV28, the J gene TRBJ2-5, with 8 bases identical to TRBD2. The last part of the DNA fits TRBJ2-7 better; the J call may be wrong. The germline gives CDR1 MDHEN, CDR2 SYDVKM. The CDR3 consists of 17 residues. The CDR3 loop is CASSFITGTSASYEQYF. CDR3 in DNA: TGTGCCAGCAGTTTTATAACCGGGACTAGTGCCTCCTACGAGCAGTACTTC.

About this clone: At one end the junction does not follow the germline gene, possibly because of a read error. V gene TRBV5-4 combines with J gene TRBJ2-6, with D perhaps matching TRBD1 (6 bases). From germline, CDR1 is SGHNT and CDR2 YYREEE (reference sequence). This CDR3 region has 16 residues. CDR3 bases: TGTGCCAGCAGCTTGGTCCAGGGGCCAGGGGCCAACGGCCTGACTTTC. Translation gives CASSLVQGPGANGLTF.

This clone was counted a few times. V usage is TRBV5-6 and J usage is TRBJ1-2, with unresolved D. The CDR3 has 16 residues. V was clipped by 4 bases and J by 1 base, with 17 bases between them. Germline V gives CDR1 SGHDT, CDR2 YYEEEE. The CDR3 region is CASSPYLPYVNYGYTF. In DNA, the CDR3 is TGTGCCAGCAGCCCCTACCTCCCGTACGTTAACTATGGCTACACCTTC.

The chain carries TRBV2 and TRBJ1-5, with D possibly being TRBD1 (5 bases). This CDR3 contains 15 residues. The V end lost 7 bases, the J end lost 7 bases, and 20 bases lay between the germline ends. Germline V gene data show CDR1 as SNHLY and CDR2 as FYNNEI. CDR3 nucleotides: TGTGCCAGCACACCCGAGATGGGGCTCAGGCAGCCCCAGCATTTT. Encoded protein: CASTPEMGLRQPQHF.

V usage is TRBV6-4 and J usage is TRBJ2-3; TRBD2 matches 13 bases. The CDR3 is made up of 14 amino acids. In germline, CDR1 is MRHNA, CDR2 SNTAGT. V was pared by 7 bases and J by 5 bases, with 3 bases of the junction left unmatched. In DNA form, the CDR3 reads TGTGCCAGCAACGGACTAGCGGGAGTAGATACGCAGTATTTT. Translating it yields CASNGLAGVDTQYF.